A single sample gave rise to the 7 T cell receptor beta chains below, sequenced in a study of T cells generated in artificial thymic organoids. TCRalpha and TCRbeta libraries were amplified separately by semi-nested PCR with TRAC or TRBC reverse primers. Each CDR3 protein is one row after TCRdb ran MiXCR on the 5' RACE reads. Recorded for this sample: around nine distinct CDR3 sequences. The sample taken for sequencing was naive CD8+ T cells from blood. Subset noted: CD3+TCRalphabeta+CD8SP T cells; for blood, CD45RO-CCR7+ naive CD8+ T cells. All receptors derive from a human donor who gave cord blood stem cells for thymic organoid culture, a cardiac surgery patient who gave postnatal thymus, or a blood donor (not recorded which). This table probably holds off-target reads from a library built for another chain.

The chain carries TRBV13 and TRBJ1-1, with D perhaps matching TRBD1 (6 bases). V was shortened by 0 bases and J by 6 bases, with 8 bases between the two germline ends. The CDR3 runs to 13 residues. Germline loops: CDR1 PRHDT, CDR2 FYEKMQ (reference sequence). The CDR3 region has the DNA TGTGCCAGCAGCTTAGGGGACAGCCCTGAAGCTTTCTTT. It encodes CASSLGDSPEAFF.

The V gene is TRBV7-2, the J gene TRBJ2-5; 9 positions agree with TRBD2. There are 14 residues in the CDR3. The trim removed 2 bases at V and 5 bases at J, leaving 3 bases unmatched. Germline V gene lookup returns CDR1 SGHTA and CDR2 FQGNSA. The CDR3 loop reads CASSLLAGPETQYF. In nucleotides, the CDR3 is TGTGCCAGCAGCTTACTAGCGGGACCGGAGACCCAGTACTTC.

J is TRBJ2-4 and V is TRBV6-6, with D uncertain. From germline, CDR1 is MNHNY and CDR2 SVGAGI (reference sequence). The CDR3 is made up of 14 amino acids. The germline V and J ends were trimmed by 0 bases and 5 bases, with 8 bases remaining between them. The DNA for the CDR3 is TGTGCCAGCAGTTACTCGCCCGCAGAAAACATTCAGTACTTC. As protein: CASSYSPAENIQYF.

The CDR3 region is CASSLSASGEIDTQYF. CDR3 sequence (DNA): TGTGCCAGCAGTTTATCGGCTAGCGGGGAAATAGATACGCAGTATTTT. The chain recombines TRBV27 with TRBJ2-3; 9 nucleotides line up with TRBD2. CDR3 length equals 16 residues. Losses at the gene ends were 0 bases for V and 5 bases for J; bases not matched to a gene: 6. CDR1 MNHEY and CDR2 SMNVEV come from the germline V gene (reference sequence).

The rearrangement uses TRBV12-3 or TRBV12-4 and TRBJ1-1; D possibly corresponds to TRBD1 (6 bases). The CDR3 loop spans 17 amino acids. V lost 4 bases and J lost 3, with 21 bases in between. This chain's CDR3 is CASSSSTGNWGDTEAFF. The DNA for the CDR3 is TGTGCCAGCAGTTCGAGTACAGGGAATTGGGGTGACACTGAAGCTTTCTTT.

The chain carries TRBV6-6 and TRBJ1-1, with D perhaps matching TRBD1 (5 bases). The CDR3 contains 16 residues. The V and J ends lost 0 bases and 1 base respectively, with 12 bases between them. In germline, CDR1 is MNHNY, CDR2 SVGAGI (reference sequence). CDR3 loop: CASSYSQGKRNTEAFF. DNA of the CDR3: TGTGCCAGCAGTTACTCGCAGGGCAAGAGGAACACTGAAGCTTTCTTT.

The chain uses TRBV7-6 and TRBJ2-3, with 8 nucleotides matching TRBD2. The CDR3 extends over 16 amino acids. CDR1 is SGHVS and CDR2 is FNYEAQ in the germline V gene. With 0 bases clipped from V and 0 bases from J, the junction kept 2 bases outside the gene matches. CDR3 protein: CASSLAASGSTDTQYF. For the CDR3, the DNA is TGTGCCAGCAGCTTAGCTGCTAGCGGGAGCACAGATACGCAGTATTTT.